The rows below give T cell receptor beta chains drawn from one sample of a study of T cells in tuberculosis. Data came from immunoSEQ multiplex PCR; TCRdb stores just in-frame clones and leaves some out. Seen here are about 5,500 clones, approximately 97% observed once, and the top ten hold under 14%. The sequencing used PBMCs, collected at tuberculosis diagnosis. These receptors were obtained from an adult with tuberculosis. CDR3s include the opening cysteine and the closing phenylalanine or tryptophan. The D gene is left open where the match is weak. A clone size is listed for some rows: how often the clone was seen (once, few, many), or a class if it is expanded.

v_call	d_call	clone_size	j_call	cdr3_aa	cdr3_nt
TRBV30	TRBD2	-	TRBJ2-5	CAWSVLPAGGKETQYF	TGTGCCTGGAGTGTACTCCCAGCGGGAGGGAAAGAGACCCAGTACTTC
TRBV10-3	-	-	TRBJ1-1	CAIQRGPTNTEAFF	TGTGCCATCCAGCGGGGCCCCACGAACACTGAAGCTTTCTTT
TRBV2	TRBD1	-	TRBJ2-7	CASREARQGLSEQYF	TGTGCCAGCAGAGAGGCCCGACAGGGTCTTTCCGAGCAGTACTTC
TRBV7-9	-	-	TRBJ2-4	CASSLGGQNIQYF	TGTGCCAGCAGCTTGGGGGGACAAAACATTCAGTACTTC
TRBV10-2	-	-	TRBJ2-1	CANREVADNEQFF	TGCGCCAACCGAGAGGTAGCGGACAATGAGCAGTTCTTC
TRBV10-2	TRBD1	once	TRBJ1-3	CASSEQGETGNTIYF	TGCGCCAGCAGTGAACAGGGGGAGACTGGAAACACCATATATTTT
TRBV6-1	TRBD1	-	TRBJ2-3	CASSEDRASTDTQYF	TGTGCCAGCAGTGAGGACAGGGCCTCCACAGATACGCAGTATTTT
TRBV4-1	TRBD1	-	TRBJ2-7	CASSRGQGYSYEQYF	TGCGCCAGCAGCCGGGGACAGGGTTACTCCTACGAGCAGTACTTC
TRBV7-2	TRBD2	-	TRBJ2-3	CASSLPGMGGTQYF	TGTGCCAGCAGCTTACCGGGAATGGGGGGGACGCAGTATTTT
TRBV5-5	-	-	TRBJ1-1	CASSFVGRGTEAFF	TGTGCCAGCAGCTTTGTAGGGAGGGGAACTGAAGCTTTCTTT
TRBV29-1	-	-	TRBJ2-5	CSARLWETQYF	TGCAGCGCCCGTCTATGGGAGACCCAGTACTTC
TRBV10-3	-	-	TRBJ2-7	CAISESSNSYEQYF	TGTGCCATCAGTGAGTCTTCCAACTCCTACGAGCAGTACTTC
TRBV7-2	-	-	TRBJ2-2	CASSLGGRRPGELFF	TGTGCCAGCAGCTTAGGCGGCCGACGACCCGGGGAGCTGTTTTTT
TRBV7-2	TRBD1	few	TRBJ1-2	CASSLVFGTGSRGYTF	TGTGCCAGCAGCTTAGTTTTTGGGACAGGGTCCCGGGGCTACACCTTC
TRBV5-1	-	-	TRBJ2-7	CASSLGQDSYEQYF	TGCGCCAGCAGCTTGGGGCAGGACTCCTACGAGCAGTACTTC
TRBV28	TRBD2	-	TRBJ2-2	CASSFNGRDNTGELFF	TGTGCCAGCAGTTTCAACGGGAGGGATAACACCGGGGAGCTGTTTTTT
TRBV5-1	TRBD1	-	TRBJ2-7	CASSLAGGQGGLYEQYF	TGCGCCAGCAGCTTGGCAGGTGGACAGGGCGGTCTCTACGAGCAGTACTTC
TRBV7-6	-	-	TRBJ1-2	CASSLAQGTNYGYTF	TGTGCCAGCAGCTTAGCGCAGGGTACCAACTATGGCTACACCTTC
TRBV13	-	-	TRBJ2-3	CASSSYRVLSSRDNTRPDTQYF	TGTGCCAGCAGCTCGTACCGGGTATTAAGCTCCCGGGACAATACGCGCCCAGATACGCAGTATTTT
TRBV2	-	-	TRBJ2-7	CARSRGGDEQYF	TGTGCCAGATCCAGGGGTGGGGACGAGCAGTACTTC
TRBV29-1	-	-	TRBJ1-1	CSVEDRSEAFF	TGCAGCGTTGAAGATCGCAGTGAAGCTTTCTTT
TRBV5-1	-	-	TRBJ1-1	CASSLERTVTEAFF	TGCGCCAGCAGCTTGGAGAGGACAGTCACTGAAGCTTTCTTT
TRBV7-8	-	-	TRBJ1-1	CASSPGGEARITEAFF	TGTGCCAGCAGCCCCGGGGGAGAGGCCCGGATCACTGAAGCTTTCTTT
TRBV9	-	once	TRBJ2-3	CASSVSTLSTDTQYF	TGTGCCAGCAGCGTCTCTACCCTCTCCACAGATACGCAGTATTTT
TRBV27	-	once	TRBJ2-7	CASSSPGTTNYEQYF	TGTGCCAGCAGTTCGCCCGGGACAACGAACTACGAGCAGTACTTC
TRBV11-3	-	-	TRBJ2-1	CASSFGSSSYNEQFF	TGTGCCAGCAGCTTTGGGTCTAGCTCCTACAATGAGCAGTTCTTC
TRBV5-1	TRBD2	-	TRBJ2-2	CASSLERGTNGELFF	TGCGCCAGCAGCTTGGAGCGGGGTACAAACGGGGAGCTGTTTTTT
TRBV19	TRBD1	-	TRBJ1-5	CASSPGTGFDQPQHF	TGTGCCAGTAGTCCCGGGACAGGGTTCGATCAGCCCCAGCATTTT
TRBV6-1	TRBD1	once	TRBJ2-2	CAGRQGTNTGELFF	TGTGCCGGAAGACAGGGCACGAACACCGGGGAGCTGTTTTTT
TRBV6-6	TRBD2	once	TRBJ2-1	CASSSRPGLGTEEQFF	TGTGCCAGCAGTTCGAGACCGGGACTAGGTACGGAGGAGCAGTTCTTC
TRBV6-1	-	-	TRBJ1-3	CASRATGNTIYF	TGTGCCAGCAGGGCCACAGGAAACACCATATATTTT
TRBV9	TRBD2	once	TRBJ2-3	CASSEYSGSVGDTQYF	TGTGCCAGCAGCGAATATAGCGGGAGCGTGGGGGATACGCAGTATTTT
TRBV7-3	TRBD1	once	TRBJ1-6	CASSPRQGLYSPLHF	TGTGCCAGCAGCCCCAGACAGGGGTTATATTCACCCCTCCACTTT
TRBV27	TRBD2	-	TRBJ2-7	CASSWGTSYEQYF	TGTGCCAGCAGTTGGGGGACTAGTTACGAGCAGTACTTC
TRBV5-6	-	-	TRBJ1-1	CASSLNTEAFF	TGTGCCAGCAGCCTAAACACTGAAGCTTTCTTT
TRBV6-6	TRBD1	-	TRBJ2-7	CASRSGQGALYEQYF	TGTGCCAGCAGATCGGGACAGGGGGCCCTCTACGAGCAGTACTTC
TRBV7-6	-	-	TRBJ2-7	CASSLERRNEQYF	TGTGCCAGCAGCTTAGAAAGGAGGAACGAGCAGTACTTC
TRBV9	-	-	TRBJ2-1	CASSASGSHYNEQFF	TGTGCCAGCAGCGCCTCCGGGTCCCACTACAATGAGCAGTTCTTC
TRBV19	-	-	TRBJ1-6	CASSISKPKYSPLHF	TGTGCCAGTAGTATATCCAAGCCCAAGTATTCACCCCTCCACTTT
TRBV7-7	-	-	TRBJ2-1	CASSPSSYNEQFF	TGTGCCAGCAGCCCTAGCTCCTACAATGAGCAGTTCTTC
TRBV19	TRBD1	-	TRBJ1-1	CASSIRGTGQLAFF	TGTGCCAGTAGTATACGGGGGACAGGCCAATTGGCTTTCTTT
TRBV5-1	TRBD2	-	TRBJ2-7	CASSLVLAGSYEQYF	TGCGCCAGCAGCTTGGTATTAGCGGGCTCCTACGAGCAGTACTTC
TRBV6-5	TRBD1	-	TRBJ2-5	CASSRGTGGGETQYF	TGTGCCAGCAGCCGCGGGACAGGGGGGGGAGAGACCCAGTACTTC
TRBV27	-	-	TRBJ2-1	CASSLSWAAYNEQFF	TGTGCCAGCAGTTTATCGTGGGCAGCCTACAATGAGCAGTTCTTC
TRBV11-3	TRBD1	-	TRBJ2-3	CASSAVQGGPDTQYF	TGTGCCAGCAGCGCCGTACAGGGGGGACCAGATACGCAGTATTTT
TRBV10-3	-	-	TRBJ1-5	CAISAPGNQPQHF	TGTGCCATCAGTGCGCCAGGCAATCAGCCCCAGCATTTT
TRBV6-1	-	-	TRBJ1-1	CASSEALQGGNLEAFF	TGTGCCAGCAGTGAAGCGCTCCAGGGAGGGAACCTTGAAGCTTTCTTT